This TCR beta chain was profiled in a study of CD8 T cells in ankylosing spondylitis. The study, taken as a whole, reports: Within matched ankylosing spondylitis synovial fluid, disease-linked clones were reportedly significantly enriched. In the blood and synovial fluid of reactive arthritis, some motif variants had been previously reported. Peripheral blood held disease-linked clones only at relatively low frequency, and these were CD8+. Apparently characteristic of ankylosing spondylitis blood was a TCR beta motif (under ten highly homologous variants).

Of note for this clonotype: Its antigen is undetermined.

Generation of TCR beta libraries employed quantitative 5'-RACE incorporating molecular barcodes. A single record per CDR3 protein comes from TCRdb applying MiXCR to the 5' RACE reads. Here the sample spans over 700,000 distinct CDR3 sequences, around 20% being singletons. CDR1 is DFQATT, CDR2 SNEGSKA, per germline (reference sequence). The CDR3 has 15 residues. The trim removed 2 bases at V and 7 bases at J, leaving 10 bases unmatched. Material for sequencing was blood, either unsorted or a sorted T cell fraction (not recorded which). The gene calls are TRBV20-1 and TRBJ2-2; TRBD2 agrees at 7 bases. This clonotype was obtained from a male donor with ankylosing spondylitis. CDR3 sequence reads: CSARPAGVTGGELFF. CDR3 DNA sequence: TGCAGTGCTAGACCGGCGGGAGTAACCGGCGGGGAGCTGTTTTTT.